The clone carrying this TCR beta chain was counted between two and nine times. Its antigen is as yet unknown. This sample is drawn from a study of CD4 T cells in relation to SARS-CoV-2 and coronaviruses. Study-level findings and limits: No crossreactivity against non-spike viral proteins was tested here. Monoreactive clones expanded significantly more to SARS-CoV-2 than crossreactive clones did.

This CDR3 spans 15 amino acids. Per germline, CDR1 LGHNT and CDR2 FRNRAP. Trimming removed 2 bases at V and 0 bases at J, with 11 bases between. This table comes from immunoSEQ multiplex PCR, and its TCRdb copy is limited to in-frame clones, with some not included. Found here are tens of thousands of clones, around 74% of them singletons; the top ten hold around 21%. The gene calls are TRBV12-5 and TRBJ2-7; no firm D call. The receptor was isolated from an adult with COVID-19. The sample was memory CD4+ T cells from PBMCs, cultured in vitro. CDR3: CASGLLRPDSYEQYF. CDR3 nucleotide sequence: TGTGCTAGTGGTTTGTTGCGACCCGACTCCTACGAGCAGTACTTC.